A single sample is the source of the 27 T cell receptor beta chains below, sequenced in a study of beta chain features in type 1 diabetes. As every portion of the isolated RNA was reverse transcribed, the sequencing read expressed TCRB transcripts. The assay was immunoSEQ multiplex PCR, and TCRdb's table has in-frame clones only and misses some. The sample has hundreds of thousands of clones, over 13% seen once. Study-level results: Moderate yet significant TCRB CDR3 shortening was seen in Type 1 diabetes patients in all four CD4+ subsets.

These TCRs' antigens remain unknown. The specimen sequenced was naive CD4+ T cells from blood. The source of these receptors is a young man with type 1 diabetes.

The chain joins TRBV4-2 to TRBJ2-1; no reliable D call. This CDR3 has 12 amino acids. Trimming left V 2 bases short and J 5 bases short, with 4 bases between. The germline CDR1 and CDR2 sequences are LGHNA and YNFKEQ. The CDR3 nucleotides read TGTGCCAGCAGCCAATTGAACAATGAGCAGTTCTTC. Protein sequence: CASSQLNNEQFF.

This clone has only a few counts. The V and J genes are TRBV7-2 and TRBJ2-1, with D tentatively TRBD1 or TRBD2 (5 bases each). The CDR3 contains 13 residues. V was clipped by 4 bases and J by 7 bases, with 11 bases between them. CDR1 is SGHTA, CDR2 FQGNSA, per germline. CDR3 amino acids: CASSSGPGNEQFF. Here the CDR3 DNA reads TGTGCCAGCAGCTCGGGACCCGGGAATGAGCAGTTCTTC.

The V and J genes are TRBV11-2 and TRBJ2-3; 9 nucleotides match TRBD1. Germline CDR1 is SGHAT and CDR2 is FQNNGV. This CDR3 spans 15 amino acids. Unmatched junction bases numbered 3, after V lost 1 base and J lost 4 bases. The CDR3 spells CASSLAGQGADTQYF. In DNA, the CDR3 is TGTGCCAGCAGCTTAGCGGGACAGGGCGCAGATACGCAGTATTTT.

This clone was detected a few times. The CDR3 protein is CASSLIAGVDTGELFF. CDR3 coding DNA: TGTGCCAGCAGCCTCATAGCGGGAGTGGACACCGGGGAGCTGTTTTTT. The genes are TRBV14 and TRBJ2-2, with TRBD2 matching over 9 bases. V lost 4 bases to trimming and J lost 3 bases; unmatched junction nucleotides: 6. Per germline, CDR1 SGHDN and CDR2 FVKESK. The CDR3 totals 16 residues.

This sequence joins TRBV18 and TRBJ2-1; 7 bases are shared with TRBD2. Per germline, CDR1 KGHSH and CDR2 LQKENI. The CDR3 extends over 15 amino acids. V was clipped by 6 bases and J by 1 base; unmatched bases: 6. Written as DNA, the CDR3 is TGTGCCAGCTCGATCGGTAGCGGGTCCTACAATGAGCAGTTCTTC. It encodes CASSIGSGSYNEQFF.

The sample holds a few counts of this clone. The chain combines TRBV9 with TRBJ2-3; no definite D call. The CDR3 runs 14 residues. Germline values: CDR1 SGDLS, CDR2 YYNGEE. Deletions cut 0 bases from V and 0 bases from J, with 5 bases between. The CDR3 nucleotides are TGTGCCAGCAGCGTAGACCCTAGCACAGATACGCAGTATTTT. This sequence encodes CASSVDPSTDTQYF. The variable domain in full, with the rest retrieved from reference TRBV9 and TRBJ2-3, is DSGVTQTPKHLITATGQRVTLRCSPRSGDLSVYWYQQSLDQGLQFLIQYYNGEERAKGNILERFSAQQFPDLHSELNLSSLELGDSALYFCASSVDPSTDTQYFGPGTRLTVL.

This clone turned up a few times. V and J are TRBV5-1 and TRBJ2-1; 8 positions agree with TRBD2. V lost 7 bases and J lost 6; bases outside the gene matches: 12. The CDR3 covers 15 residues. Germline CDR1 is SGHRS and CDR2 is YFSETQ. CDR3 in amino acids: CASASGTSASNEQFF. For the CDR3, the DNA is TGCGCCAGCGCCTCAGGGACTAGTGCTTCCAATGAGCAGTTCTTC.

This clone was seen only a few times. This sequence joins TRBV7-2 and TRBJ2-1; maybe TRBD2 (7 bases). The CDR3 runs 18 residues. Germline V gene lookup returns CDR1 SGHTA and CDR2 FQGNSA. Between the trimmed V and J ends, which lost 5 bases and 3 bases, there was a span of 23 bases. The CDR3 DNA is TGTGCCAGCAGCCCCCGGGGGGCGGGCGGGAGCTACTACAATGAGCAGTTCTTC. Translation: CASSPRGAGGSYYNEQFF.

The sample holds a few counts of this clone. The chain recombines TRBV10-3 with TRBJ2-7, with 9 bases that match TRBD2. V lost 3 bases to trimming and J lost 0 bases; unmatched junction nucleotides: 6. In germline, CDR1 is ENHRY, CDR2 SYGVKD. This CDR3 spans 16 amino acids. CDR3: CAISDLTSGHSYEQYF. The CDR3 bases are TGTGCCATCAGTGACCTAACTAGCGGGCACTCCTACGAGCAGTACTTC.

This clone was picked up a small number of times. The rearrangement joins TRBV7-9 to TRBJ2-7, with D unresolved. The CDR3 extends over 13 amino acids. Germline V gene sequence: CDR1 SEHNR, CDR2 FQNEAQ (reference sequence). Trimming stripped 11 bases from V and 5 bases from J, with 19 bases between. The CDR3 sequence: CAVHWAPGNEQYF. The DNA for the CDR3 is TGTGCCGTACATTGGGCCCCGGGCAACGAGCAGTACTTC.

The table lists this clone with a count of one. The chain is built from TRBV19 and TRBJ1-2, with D possibly TRBD1 on 5 matching bases. The CDR3 length is 15 residues. Germline V lookup: CDR1 LNHDA, CDR2 SQIVND (reference sequence). V was trimmed by 7 bases and J by 3 bases, leaving 18 bases between them. CDR3 sequence (DNA): TGTGCCAGTAATTTTTACCAGGGAGAGGACTATGGCTACACCTTC. It codes for CASNFYQGEDYGYTF.

This clone has only a few counts. The chain carries TRBV5-1 and TRBJ2-3; no clear D gene. V lost 4 bases and J 2 bases, leaving 8 bases between the germline ends. Germline assignment: CDR1 SGHRS and CDR2 YFSETQ. The CDR3 contains 13 residues. CDR3 nucleotides: TGCGCCAGCAGCCCAAGGAACACAGATACGCAGTATTTT. This codes for CASSPRNTDTQYF.

This clone has just a few counts. Other nucleotide sequences from this sample produce the same CDR3. CDR3 amino acids: CASSKQNTGELFF. CDR3 nucleotide sequence: TGTGCCAGTAGTAAACAGAACACCGGGGAGCTGTTTTTT. The chain uses TRBV19 and TRBJ2-2, with D uncertain. Trimming stripped 4 bases from V and 1 base from J, with 4 bases between. CDR1 and CDR2 from the germline V gene are LNHDA and SQIVND (reference sequence). There are 13 residues in the CDR3.

CDR3 residues: CASSLGGQGNYNEQFF. In DNA form, the CDR3 reads TGTGCCAGCAGTTTAGGAGGACAGGGTAACTACAATGAGCAGTTCTTC. The chain has TRBV27 and TRBJ2-1, with TRBD1 matching 8 bases. CDR3 length: 16 residues. The germline gives CDR1 MNHEY, CDR2 SMNVEV (reference sequence). The V and J ends lost 2 bases and 3 bases, in that order; junction bases with no gene match: 6.

V and J are TRBV6-5 and TRBJ2-5, with TRBD2 identical over 7 bases. V trimming: 2 bases; J trimming: 2 bases; junction bases outside the gene matches: 5. The CDR3 totals 15 residues. Germline assignment: CDR1 MNHEY and CDR2 SVGAGI. The CDR3 reads CASSYLGLDQETQYF. For the CDR3, the DNA is TGTGCCAGCAGTTACCTTGGACTAGATCAAGAGACCCAGTACTTC.

This chain links TRBV5-1 with TRBJ2-1; D uncertain. In germline, CDR1 is SGHRS, CDR2 YFSETQ. This CDR3 is built from 13 residues. V lost 0 bases and J lost 7, with 8 bases in between. CDR3 region: CASSLERVNEQFF. The CDR3 DNA reads as TGCGCCAGCAGCTTGGAAAGGGTTAATGAGCAGTTCTTC.

This chain connects TRBV30 to TRBJ1-2; D gene ambiguous. CDR1 and CDR2 from the germline V gene are GTSNPN and SVGIG (reference sequence). CDR3 length: 13 residues. Trimming left V 0 bases short and J 6 bases short, with 11 bases between. The chain's CDR3 is CAWSVLGRDGYTF. The CDR3 DNA reads TGTGCCTGGAGTGTATTGGGGAGGGATGGCTACACCTTC.

The rearrangement links TRBV9 to TRBJ2-1, with D maybe TRBD2 (6 bases). V was shortened by 3 bases and J by 2 bases, with 9 bases between the two germline ends. Germline lookup yields CDR1 SGDLS and CDR2 YYNGEE. The CDR3 loop spans 14 amino acids. The CDR3 here is CASSAGSAYNEQFF. The CDR3 DNA follows: TGTGCCAGCAGCGCCGGGAGCGCCTACAATGAGCAGTTCTTC.

The chain links TRBV27 to TRBJ2-7; D gene uncertain. Germline V gives CDR1 MNHEY, CDR2 SMNVEV (reference sequence). Trimming shortened V by 5 bases and J by 2 bases, and 10 bases separated the two germline ends. The length of the CDR3 is 13 residues. The CDR3 region has the DNA TGTGCCAGCAGTCCCCAGGTGGCCTACGAGCAGTACTTC. Its translation: CASSPQVAYEQYF.

This clone has just a few counts. The chain's CDR3 is CASSLETSTSYGYTF. The CDR3 DNA is TGTGCCAGCAGTCTCGAGACATCAACAAGTTATGGCTACACCTTC. The chain combines TRBV2 with TRBJ1-2; D not certain. V was pared by 5 bases and J by 5 bases, with 18 bases between. This CDR3 region has 15 residues. CDR1 is SNHLY, CDR2 FYNNEI, per germline.

In this sample, this clone turned up once. This chain uses TRBV7-9 with TRBJ2-7, with 7 nucleotides matching TRBD2. This CDR3 comprises 12 residues. V lost 11 bases to trimming and J lost 3 bases; unmatched junction nucleotides: 7. Germline V gene data show CDR1 as SEHNR and CDR2 as FQNEAQ (reference sequence). The CDR3 DNA follows: TGTGCCTCAGGGCCGGGGGGCTACGAGCAGTACTTC. It codes for CASGPGGYEQYF.

This clone came up a few times. The chain links TRBV9 to TRBJ2-7, with D unclear. The CDR3 runs to 14 residues. V was pared by 0 bases and J by 1 base, with 8 bases between. Germline V lookup: CDR1 SGDLS, CDR2 YYNGEE. The CDR3 protein is CASSVADHSYEQYF. The DNA for the CDR3 is TGTGCCAGCAGCGTAGCGGACCATTCCTACGAGCAGTACTTC.

This clone was seen a few times. The chain combines TRBV29-1 with TRBJ2-7; TRBD2 is a possible D gene (5 bases). Germline values: CDR1 SQVTM, CDR2 ANQGSEA. With 7 bases removed from V and 1 base from J, the gap between germline ends came to 14 bases. The CDR3 spans 13 residues. The CDR3 nucleotides are TGCAGCGCAAAGCGAGGAGGATCCTACGAGCAGTACTTC. It yields the protein CSAKRGGSYEQYF.

This clone was picked up a small number of times. The chain uses TRBV21-1 and TRBJ2-1; no DNA check was done on the table's D call, TRBD2. TRBV21-1 is an annotated pseudogene. The length of the CDR3 is 15 residues. The CDR3 reads CASSKGGTSRAEQFF. The CDR3 DNA reads as TGTGCCAGCAGCAAAGGGGGAACTAGCAGGGCTGAGCAGTTCTTC.

The V gene is TRBV30, the J gene TRBJ1-2, with 9 bases identical to TRBD1. Germline assignment: CDR1 GTSNPN and CDR2 SVGIG (reference sequence). CDR3 length equals 11 residues. V dropped 5 bases and J dropped 6; count of bases not matched to a gene: 1. CDR3 bases: TGTGCCTGGGGACAGGGGAATGGCTACACCTTC. The encoded protein is CAWGQGNGYTF.

The chain links TRBV27 to TRBJ1-1; TRBD1 is a possible D gene (6 bases). V lost 6 bases and J lost 2, with 13 bases in between. Germline V gives CDR1 MNHEY, CDR2 SMNVEV (reference sequence). The CDR3 is made up of 14 amino acids. CDR3 residues: CASRDRATNTEAFF. Here the CDR3 DNA reads TGTGCCAGCAGGGACAGAGCTACAAACACTGAAGCTTTCTTT.

The chain joins TRBV5-1 to TRBJ1-5; D is possibly TRBD1 (5 bases). Looked up from germline, CDR1 is SGHRS and CDR2 is YFSETQ. With 0 bases removed from V and 7 bases from J, the gap between germline ends came to 14 bases. The CDR3 totals 15 residues. In DNA form, the CDR3 reads TGCGCCAGCAGCTTGGCCGGGGCGGTAGGGCAGCCCCAGCATTTT. It yields the protein CASSLAGAVGQPQHF.